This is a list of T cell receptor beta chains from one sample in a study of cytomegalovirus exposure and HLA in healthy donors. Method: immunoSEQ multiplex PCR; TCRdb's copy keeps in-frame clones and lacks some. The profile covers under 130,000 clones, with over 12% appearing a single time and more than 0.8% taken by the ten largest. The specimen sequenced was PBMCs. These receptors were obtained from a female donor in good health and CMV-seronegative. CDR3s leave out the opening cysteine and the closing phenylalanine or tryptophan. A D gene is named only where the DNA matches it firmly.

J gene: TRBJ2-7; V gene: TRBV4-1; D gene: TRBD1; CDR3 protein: ASSQDSSLGDRNYEQY
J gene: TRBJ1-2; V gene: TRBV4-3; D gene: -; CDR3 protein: ASSQVTGGLGGYT
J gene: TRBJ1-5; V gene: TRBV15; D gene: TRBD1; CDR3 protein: ATSRADRDQPQH
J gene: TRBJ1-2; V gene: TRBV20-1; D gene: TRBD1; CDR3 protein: SARYRGYT
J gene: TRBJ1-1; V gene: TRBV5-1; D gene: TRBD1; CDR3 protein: ASSFGQGASEAF
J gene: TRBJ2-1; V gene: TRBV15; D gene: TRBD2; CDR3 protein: ATSSPEDGLAGGEQF
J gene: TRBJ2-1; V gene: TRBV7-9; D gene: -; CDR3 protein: ASRKELGEQF
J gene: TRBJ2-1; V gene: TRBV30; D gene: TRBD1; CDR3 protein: AWSAGTGPHEQF
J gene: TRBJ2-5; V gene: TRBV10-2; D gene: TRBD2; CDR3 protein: ASGPAAGYRETQY
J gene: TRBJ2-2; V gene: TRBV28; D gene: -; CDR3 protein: ASSLLVLSRGELF
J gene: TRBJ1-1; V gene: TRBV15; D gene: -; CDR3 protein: ATSRPGHLNTEAF
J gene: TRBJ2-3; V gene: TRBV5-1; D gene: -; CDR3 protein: ASSAQGNRDTQY